The 30 T cell receptor beta chains reported below all come from one sample, sequenced in a study of shared clonotypes between healthy human individuals. Libraries were prepared by immunoSEQ multiplex PCR; TCRdb keeps only in-frame clonotypes and omits some of them. The sample has about 1 million clones; under 80% are singletons. Sequencing was carried out using memory CD4+ T cells sorted from blood. The subset: CD45RA-negative fraction. These receptors were taken from a man in his late teens or twenties in good health.

The rearrangement uses TRBV7-2 and TRBJ2-7; D unresolved. V shed 1 base and J shed 9 bases, with 7 bases lying between them. Germline CDR1 and CDR2: SGHTA and FQGNSA. CDR3 length: 11 residues. In DNA form, the CDR3 reads TGTGCCAGCAGCTTAGGTCTCGGGCAGTACTTC. Amino acid sequence: CASSLGLGQYF. The full variable domain, in which reference TRBV7-2 and TRBJ2-7 provide the parts outside the CDR3, is GAGVSQSPSNKVTEKGKDVELRCDPISGHTALYWYRQSLGQGLEFLIYFQGNSAPDKSGLPSDRFSAERTGGSVSTLTIQRTQQEDSAVYLCASSLGLGQYFGPGTRLTVT.

This sequence joins TRBV5-1 and TRBJ2-2; a possible D gene is TRBD2 (5 bases). V gave up 0 bases and J gave up 7 bases, with 10 bases separating them. Germline CDR1 is SGHRS and CDR2 is YFSETQ. CDR3 size: 14 residues. As DNA, the CDR3 is TGCGCCAGCAGCTTGGATCGGGAAGGCGGGGAGCTGTTTTTT. It is translated as CASSLDREGGELFF.

The CDR3 DNA sequence: TGTGCCAGTAGGGCGGCTCCTTCCACGACCGAGCAGTACTTC. This translates into CASRAAPSTTEQYF. The chain combines TRBV19 with TRBJ2-7; D is uncertain. Trimming took 6 bases from V and 6 from J, leaving 18 bases between them. CDR3 length: 14 residues. CDR1 is LNHDA and CDR2 is SQIVND in the germline V gene (reference sequence).

In DNA form, the CDR3 reads TGTGCCAGCAGTGTCGCTTACCTGAATAATTCACCCCTCCACTTT. This sequence encodes CASSVAYLNNSPLHF. This chain connects TRBV6-1 to TRBJ1-6; D is unclear. V was shortened by 4 bases and J by 5 bases, with 12 bases between the two germline ends. The V gene's germline CDR1 is MNHNS and CDR2 SASEGT. CDR3 length: 15 residues.

This sequence joins TRBV5-1 and TRBJ1-4; D gene ambiguous. Trimming stripped 0 bases from V and 3 bases from J, with 12 bases between. The CDR3 runs 16 residues. Germline V gene lookup returns CDR1 SGHRS and CDR2 YFSETQ. This CDR3 is CASSLDGVTPNEKLFF. In nucleotides, the CDR3 is TGCGCCAGCAGCTTGGACGGCGTCACCCCTAATGAAAAACTGTTTTTT.

This chain connects TRBV13 to TRBJ1-2; TRBD1 matches at 8 bases. The CDR3 spans 15 residues. The V segment lost 1 base and the J segment 8 bases; nucleotides outside the gene matches: 9. Germline V lookup: CDR1 PRHDT, CDR2 FYEKMQ (reference sequence). CDR3 nucleotides: TGTGCCAGCAGCTTAGTATCAGGGGGCAAGTGGGGCTACACCTTC. It yields the protein CASSLVSGGKWGYTF.

The chain uses TRBV11-2 and TRBJ1-1, with D perhaps TRBD1 (5 bases). Germline V lookup: CDR1 SGHAT, CDR2 FQNNGV. The CDR3 consists of 14 residues. V gave up 2 bases and J gave up 7 bases, with 14 bases separating them. CDR3: CASSLIPGGGEAFF. The CDR3 DNA is TGTGCCAGCAGCTTAATACCCGGCGGGGGTGAAGCTTTCTTT.

This rearrangement joins TRBV19 to TRBJ2-2; 8 bases agree with TRBD1. Losses at the gene ends were 3 bases for V and 4 bases for J; bases not matched to a gene: 10. This CDR3 region has 17 residues. Per the germline V gene, CDR1 is LNHDA and CDR2 is SQIVND (reference sequence). The CDR3 DNA sequence: TGTGCCAGTAGTATTATCTTGGGACAGGAGATCACCGGGGAGCTGTTTTTT. It yields the protein CASSIILGQEITGELFF.

This chain uses TRBV9 with TRBJ1-5; TRBD1 aligns across 9 bases. The junction had 5 bases not matched to a gene; V was cut back by 4 bases and J by 6 bases. CDR3 length: 14 residues. Germline CDR1 reads SGDLS; CDR2 reads YYNGEE. CDR3: CASSPTGGSQPQHF. In DNA, the CDR3 is TGTGCCAGCAGCCCTACAGGGGGCTCTCAGCCCCAGCATTTT.

The chain links TRBV30 to TRBJ2-3, with 8 bases aligning to TRBD2. Germline CDR1 and CDR2: GTSNPN and SVGIG (reference sequence). The CDR3 consists of 13 residues. V gave up 6 bases and J gave up 8 bases; unmatched junction bases: 10. In nucleotides, the CDR3 is TGTGCCTGTCGAGGACTAGCCCCGTCTACGCAGTATTTT. It codes for CACRGLAPSTQYF.

The chain recombines TRBV6-1 with TRBJ1-2; the match to TRBD1 covers 8 bases. From germline, CDR1 is MNHNS and CDR2 SASEGT. Unmatched junction bases numbered 4, after V lost 5 bases and J lost 5 bases. This CDR3 is 13 amino acids long. CDR3 bases: TGTGCCAGCAGTTTCGACAGGGGTTATGGCTACACCTTC. Its translation is CASSFDRGYGYTF.

This clone was counted many times. The V gene is TRBV5-6, the J gene TRBJ1-5, with D perhaps matching TRBD1 (6 bases). Trimming removed 4 bases at V and 2 bases at J, with 16 bases between. Germline V gene sequence: CDR1 SGHDT, CDR2 YYEEEE. The CDR3 covers 16 residues. In DNA, the CDR3 is TGTGCCAGCAGCCGAGGGGGAGGAATCGGCAATCAGCCCCAGCATTTT. Translating it yields CASSRGGGIGNQPQHF. Based on the CDR3 plus reference TRBV5-6 and TRBJ1-5, the full variable domain is DAGVTQSPTHLIKTRGQQVTLRCSPKSGHDTVSWYQQALGQGPQFIFQYYEEEERQRGNFPDRFSGHQFPNYSSELNVNALLLGDSALYLCASSRGGGIGNQPQHFGDGTRLSIL.

The chain joins TRBV7-9 to TRBJ1-1; possibly TRBD1 for D (6 bases). From germline, CDR1 is SEHNR and CDR2 FQNEAQ (reference sequence). V lost 5 bases and J 0 bases, leaving 13 bases between the germline ends. The CDR3 runs to 15 residues. This CDR3 reads CASSPRGGMNTEAFF. CDR3 DNA: TGTGCCAGCAGCCCCCGGGGGGGCATGAACACTGAAGCTTTCTTT.

The chain has TRBV29-1 and TRBJ2-3; the D gene is possibly TRBD1 (5 bases). V was trimmed by 3 bases and J by 4 bases, leaving 11 bases between them. The CDR3 contains 13 residues. Germline V gene sequence: CDR1 SQVTM, CDR2 ANQGSEA. CDR3 loop: CSVDRGGPDTQYF. The DNA for the CDR3 is TGCAGCGTTGATAGGGGCGGCCCAGATACGCAGTATTTT.

This clone came up a few times. The rearrangement links TRBV6-5 to TRBJ1-2; D is unclear. Germline V gene sequence: CDR1 MNHEY, CDR2 SVGAGI. V was trimmed by 0 bases and J by 1 base, leaving 9 bases between them. The CDR3 has 15 amino acids. The CDR3 DNA sequence: TGTGCCAGCAGTTACTCGCGGTTCGTTAACTATGGCTACACCTTC. Its protein product is CASSYSRFVNYGYTF.

The rearrangement links TRBV27 to TRBJ1-4, with D perhaps TRBD1 (5 bases). This CDR3 contains 15 residues. The V gene's germline CDR1 is MNHEY and CDR2 SMNVEV (reference sequence). Between the trimmed V and J ends, which lost 6 bases and 4 bases, there was a span of 15 bases. In DNA form, the CDR3 reads TGTGCCAGCAGCCAGACCAGGGTTGGTAATGAAAAACTGTTTTTT. The encoded protein is CASSQTRVGNEKLFF.

The chain employs TRBV4-1 and TRBJ1-2; D is possibly TRBD1 (6 bases). Trimming removed 4 bases from V and 2 bases from J, with 11 bases in between. Germline CDR1 and CDR2: MGHRA and YSYEKL. The CDR3 covers 14 residues. The CDR3 DNA reads as TGCGCCAGCAGCCTTGTGGGGGCGAACTATGGCTACACCTTC. Protein product: CASSLVGANYGYTF.

This rearrangement joins TRBV18 to TRBJ1-3; D may be TRBD1 (6 bases). The V end was cut by 3 bases, the J end by 6 bases, with 12 bases between. CDR3 size: 14 residues. CDR1 is KGHSH and CDR2 is LQKENI in the germline V gene. CDR3 protein: CASSPHGTSNTIYF. The CDR3 coding sequence is TGTGCCAGCTCACCCCACGGGACATCAAACACCATATATTTT.

J is TRBJ1-2 and V is TRBV10-3; D gene unclear. V was pared by 4 bases and J by 3 bases, with 21 bases between. The CDR3 loop spans 17 amino acids. Germline lookup yields CDR1 ENHRY and CDR2 SYGVKD. The CDR3 loop reads CAISGSRDPRVDYGYTF. CDR3 bases: TGTGCCATCAGTGGGAGTAGAGACCCACGAGTCGACTATGGCTACACCTTC.

CDR3 region: CASTNPLYEQYF. DNA of the CDR3: TGCGCCAGCACGAATCCCCTTTACGAGCAGTACTTC. This rearrangement joins TRBV10-2 to TRBJ2-7; D unresolved. Trimming pared 7 bases from V and 4 bases from J, leaving 11 bases between. CDR1 and CDR2 (germline): WSHSY, SAAADI. The CDR3 is 12 residues long.

The V call is TRBV10-3, the J call TRBJ2-1, with 13 positions matching TRBD2. Germline values: CDR1 ENHRY, CDR2 SYGVKD. J lost 13 bases, V lost 6 bases, and 6 bases had no gene match. The CDR3 contains 13 residues. CDR3 amino acids: CAISSGTSGAQFF. CDR3 nucleotide sequence: TGTGCCATCAGCTCCGGGACTAGCGGGGCACAGTTCTTC.

V and J are TRBV9 and TRBJ2-7; perhaps D is TRBD1 or TRBD2 (5 bases each). Trimming shortened V by 3 bases and J by 3 bases, and 10 bases separated the two germline ends. The CDR3 is made up of 13 amino acids. In germline, CDR1 is SGDLS, CDR2 YYNGEE. In nucleotides, the CDR3 is TGTGCCAGCAGCGGGGACGGAGTCTACGAGCAGTACTTC. Its protein is CASSGDGVYEQYF.

This chain joins TRBV6-1 and TRBJ2-3, with D unresolved. The V end lost 0 bases, the J end lost 11 bases, and 12 bases lay between the germline ends. The CDR3 consists of 13 residues. The germline CDR1 and CDR2 sequences are MNHNS and SASEGT. The CDR3: CASSEATIVGQYF. CDR3 nucleotide sequence: TGTGCCAGCAGTGAAGCTACTATAGTTGGGCAGTATTTT.

V gene TRBV19 combines with J gene TRBJ1-1; D is unresolved. From germline, CDR1 is LNHDA and CDR2 SQIVND (reference sequence). V shed 4 bases and J shed 5 bases, with 11 bases lying between them. The CDR3 is 13 residues long. CDR3 loop: CASSRYRETEAFF. Written as DNA, the CDR3 is TGTGCCAGTAGTAGGTACCGGGAGACTGAAGCTTTCTTT.

A remark on this clone: The sample has other DNA sequences that encode this CDR3 too. CDR3 sequence reads: CASSPDSGSYNEQFF. As DNA, the CDR3 is TGTGCCAGCAGCCCGGATAGTGGCTCCTACAATGAGCAGTTCTTC. V and J are TRBV7-9 and TRBJ2-1; D ambiguous. Trimming took off 5 bases at V and 0 bases at J, with 11 bases between the two ends. The CDR3 is made up of 15 amino acids. The V gene's germline CDR1 is SEHNR and CDR2 FQNEAQ (reference sequence).

The chain combines TRBV30 with TRBJ2-3; 9 nucleotides agree with TRBD2. This CDR3 has 19 residues. Germline CDR1 is GTSNPN and CDR2 is SVGIG (reference sequence). With V trimmed by 5 bases and J by 0 bases, 18 bases remained unmatched. For the CDR3, the DNA is TGTGCCTGGTCTCCTTGGACTAGCGCCCAATTCGGGAGCACAGATACGCAGTATTTT. It translates to CAWSPWTSAQFGSTDTQYF.

Only one count was recorded for this clone. The chain carries TRBV28 and TRBJ2-3, with a weak D call TRBD1 (5 bases). The CDR3 runs to 15 residues. CDR1 and CDR2 from the germline V gene are MDHEN and SYDVKM. Deletions cut 3 bases from V and 4 bases from J, with 14 bases between. The chain's CDR3 is CASSFSGIGADTQYF. In DNA form, the CDR3 reads TGTGCCAGCAGTTTTTCAGGGATAGGGGCAGATACGCAGTATTTT.

This clone was seen more than once but under ten times. J is TRBJ1-4 and V is TRBV6-6; D not certain. V was shortened by 5 bases and J by 4 bases, with 11 bases between the two germline ends. The length of the CDR3 is 14 residues. Per the germline V gene, CDR1 is MNHNY and CDR2 is SVGAGI (reference sequence). The CDR3 nucleotides read TGTGCCAGCAGTCTAGACCGAAGTAATGAAAAACTGTTTTTT. Amino acids: CASSLDRSNEKLFF.

This sequence joins TRBV5-1 and TRBJ2-3; 7 bases are shared with TRBD1. The CDR3 loop spans 15 amino acids. Losses at the gene ends were 0 bases for V and 5 bases for J; bases not matched to a gene: 6. Germline V gene data show CDR1 as SGHRS and CDR2 as YFSETQ. The CDR3 DNA is TGCGCCAGCAGCTTGGCCCTGACAGGGATAGATACGCAGTATTTT. It translates to CASSLALTGIDTQYF. The whole variable domain, remainder taken from reference TRBV5-1 and TRBJ2-3, is KAGVTQTPRYLIKTRGQQVTLSCSPISGHRSVSWYQQTPGQGLQFLFEYFSETQRNKGNFPGRFSGRQFSNSRSEMNVSTLELGDSALYLCASSLALTGIDTQYFGPGTRLTVL.

This clone has just one count. J is TRBJ1-6 and V is TRBV19; D perhaps matches TRBD1 (5 bases). The CDR3 is made up of 13 amino acids. Germline V gene sequence: CDR1 LNHDA, CDR2 SQIVND (reference sequence). V was shortened by 5 bases and J by 6 bases, with 8 bases between the two germline ends. CDR3 amino acids: CASSVGVNSPLHF. The CDR3 nucleotides are TGTGCCAGTAGTGTGGGGGTTAATTCACCCCTCCACTTT.